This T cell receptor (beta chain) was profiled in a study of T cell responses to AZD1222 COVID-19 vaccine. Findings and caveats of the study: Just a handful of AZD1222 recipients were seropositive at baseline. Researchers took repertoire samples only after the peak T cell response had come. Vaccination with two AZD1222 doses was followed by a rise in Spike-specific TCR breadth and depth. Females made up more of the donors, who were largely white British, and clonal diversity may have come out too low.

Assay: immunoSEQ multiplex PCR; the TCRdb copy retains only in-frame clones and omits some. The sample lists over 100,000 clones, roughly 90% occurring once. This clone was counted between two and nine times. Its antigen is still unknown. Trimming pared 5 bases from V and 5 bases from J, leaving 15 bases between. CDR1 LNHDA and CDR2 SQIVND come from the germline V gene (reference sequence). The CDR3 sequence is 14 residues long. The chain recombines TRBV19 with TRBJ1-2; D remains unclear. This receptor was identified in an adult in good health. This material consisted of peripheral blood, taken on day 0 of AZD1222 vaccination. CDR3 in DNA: TGTGCCAGTAGTCCAGCCGGGCCTGGATATGGCTACACCTTC. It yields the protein CASSPAGPGYGYTF.